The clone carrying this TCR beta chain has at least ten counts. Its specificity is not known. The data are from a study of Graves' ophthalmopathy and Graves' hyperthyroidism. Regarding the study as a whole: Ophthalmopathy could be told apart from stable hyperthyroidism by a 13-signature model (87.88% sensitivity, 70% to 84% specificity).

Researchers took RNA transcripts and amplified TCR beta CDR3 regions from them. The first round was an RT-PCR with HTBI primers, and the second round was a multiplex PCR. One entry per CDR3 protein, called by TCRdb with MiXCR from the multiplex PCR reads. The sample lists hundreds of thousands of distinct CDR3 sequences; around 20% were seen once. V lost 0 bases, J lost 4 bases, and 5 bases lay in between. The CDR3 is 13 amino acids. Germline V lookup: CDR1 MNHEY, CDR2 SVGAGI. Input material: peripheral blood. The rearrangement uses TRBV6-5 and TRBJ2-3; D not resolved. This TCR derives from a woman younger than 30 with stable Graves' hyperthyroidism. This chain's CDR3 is CASSYSEADTQYF. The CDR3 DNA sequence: TGTGCCAGCAGTTACTCCGAGGCAGATACGCAGTATTTT.